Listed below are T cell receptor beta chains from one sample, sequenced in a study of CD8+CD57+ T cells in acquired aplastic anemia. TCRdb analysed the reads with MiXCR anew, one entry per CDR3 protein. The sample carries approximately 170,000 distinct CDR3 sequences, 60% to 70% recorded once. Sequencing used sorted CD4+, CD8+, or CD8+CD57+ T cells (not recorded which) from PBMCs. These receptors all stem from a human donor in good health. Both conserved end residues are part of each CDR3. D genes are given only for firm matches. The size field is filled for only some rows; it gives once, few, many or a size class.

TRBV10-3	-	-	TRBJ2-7	TGTGCCATCAGTGCCGGAACCTACGAGCAGTACTTC	CAISAGTYEQYF
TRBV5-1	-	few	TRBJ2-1	TGCGCCAGCAGCTTGGCTAGCGGACAGTACAATGAGCAGTTCTTC	CASSLASGQYNEQFF
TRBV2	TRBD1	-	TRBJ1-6	TGTGCCAGCAGTTTGGGACAGCAGAATTCACCCCTCCACTTT	CASSLGQQNSPLHF
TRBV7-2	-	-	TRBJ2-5	TGTGCCAGCAGCACCGTCCGCGGCAGAGAAGAGACCCAGTACTTC	CASSTVRGREETQYF
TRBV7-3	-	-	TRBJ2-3	TGTGCCTCGCAAGGCGGGCTGGCAGATACGCAGTATTTT	CASQGGLADTQYF
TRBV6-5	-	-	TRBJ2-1	TGTGCCAGCAGTTACGCCGGACAGAGACCGTTCTTC	CASSYAGQRPFF
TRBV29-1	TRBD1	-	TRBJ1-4	TGCAGCTCAAGACAGGGGGCTAATGAAAAACTGTTTTTT	CSSRQGANEKLFF
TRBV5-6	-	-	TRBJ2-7	TGTGCCAACCCCGGGTCCTACGAGCAGTACTTC	CANPGSYEQYF
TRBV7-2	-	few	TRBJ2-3	TGTGCCAGCAGCTTGACCGGGGGCACAGATACGCAGTATTTT	CASSLTGGTDTQYF
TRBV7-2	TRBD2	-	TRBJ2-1	TGTGCCAGCAGCTTAGTGCTAGCGGGAGTGCATGAGCAGTTCTTC	CASSLVLAGVHEQFF
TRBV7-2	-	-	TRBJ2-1	TGCGTCAGCAGCTTAGCAAGTGTGCAGTTCTTC	CVSSLASVQFF
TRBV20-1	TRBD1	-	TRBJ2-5	TGCAGTGCTGTAACAGGGGGAACCACCCAGTACTTC	CSAVTGGTTQYF
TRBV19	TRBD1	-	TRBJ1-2	TGTGCCAGCGGCGGTGCGGGACAGTGGAATGCCTCTGGCTATGGCTACACCTTC	CASGGAGQWNASGYGYTF
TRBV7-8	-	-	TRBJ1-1	TGTGCCAGCAGCACCAGAGACAGGAACACTGAAGCTTTCTTT	CASSTRDRNTEAFF
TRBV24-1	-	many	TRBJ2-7	TGTGCCACCAGTGGCGGTTTCCAGAGCTACGAGCAGTACTTC	CATSGGFQSYEQYF
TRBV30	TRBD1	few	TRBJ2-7	TGTGCCACAGAGCCCCGGACAGGGTTTCTTTACGAGCAGTACTTC	CATEPRTGFLYEQYF
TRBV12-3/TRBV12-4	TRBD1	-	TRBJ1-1	TGTGCCAGCAGTGAACAGGGGGGTCGGGCTGAAGCTTTCTTT	CASSEQGGRAEAFF
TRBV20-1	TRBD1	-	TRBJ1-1	TGCAGTGCTAGCACCGGGACAGACACTGAAGCTTTCTTT	CSASTGTDTEAFF
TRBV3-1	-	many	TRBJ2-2	TGTGCCAGCAGCCTACCATGGGGACGGAGTACCGGGGAGCTGTTTTTT	CASSLPWGRSTGELFF
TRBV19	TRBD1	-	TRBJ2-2	TGTGCCAGTAGTCTGGGGACAGGGGCCGGGGAGCTGTTTTTT	CASSLGTGAGELFF
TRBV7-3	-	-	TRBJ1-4	TGTGCCAGCAGCTTAGACCCGGGGAAACTGTTTTTT	CASSLDPGKLFF
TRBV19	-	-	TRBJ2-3	TGTGCCAGTAGTATCGTCAGGGCTAGCACAGATACGCAGTATTTT	CASSIVRASTDTQYF
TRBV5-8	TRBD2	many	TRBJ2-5	TGTGCCAGCAGCTTTGGCGGGAGGGGTCCCAGGGAGACCCAGTACTTC	CASSFGGRGPRETQYF
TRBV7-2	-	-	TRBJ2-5	TGTGCCAGCAGCCAAGACCGCGCTAAAGAGACCCAGTACTTC	CASSQDRAKETQYF
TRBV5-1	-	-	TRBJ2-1	TGCGCCAGCAGAGACCGGGCCATGTACAATGAGCAGTTCTTC	CASRDRAMYNEQFF
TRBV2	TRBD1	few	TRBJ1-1	TGTGCCATCAGCCTCAGGGGGGGGAACACTGAAGCTTTCTTT	CAISLRGGNTEAFF
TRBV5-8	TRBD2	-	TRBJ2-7	TGTGCCAGCACGGGGACTAGCGGACCCTACGAGCAGTACTTC	CASTGTSGPYEQYF
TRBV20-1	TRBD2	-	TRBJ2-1	TGCAGTGCTAGACCCTATAGCGGGGAAACCTACAATGAGCAGTTCTTC	CSARPYSGETYNEQFF
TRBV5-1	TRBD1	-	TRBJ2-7	TGCGCCAGCAGCTTGGCATCCCCAGGGGGCCTAGGGGAGCAGTACTTC	CASSLASPGGLGEQYF
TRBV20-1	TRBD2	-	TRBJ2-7	TGCAGTGCTAGAGCGCGGGAGACCCCCGGGGAGCAGTACTTC	CSARARETPGEQYF
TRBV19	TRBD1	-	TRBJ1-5	TGTGCCAGTAGTTCCCGGGACAGGGAATTCCAGCCCCAGCATTTT	CASSSRDREFQPQHF
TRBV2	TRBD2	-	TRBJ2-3	TGTGCCAGCAACAGCTTAGCGGGGGGGCGGAGTGCAGATACGCAGTATTTT	CASNSLAGGRSADTQYF
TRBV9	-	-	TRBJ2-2	TGTGCCAGCGGCTACAAGTTCACCGGGGAGCTGTTTTTT	CASGYKFTGELFF
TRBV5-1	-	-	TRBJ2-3	TGTGCCAGCAGCTTAGGGACGGGGTACATGGATACGCAGTATTTT	CASSLGTGYMDTQYF
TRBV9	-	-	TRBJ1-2	TGTGCCAGCGACCCGGCAGGACAGCCTAACTATGGCTACACCTTC	CASDPAGQPNYGYTF
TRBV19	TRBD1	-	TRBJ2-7	TGTGCCAGTAGTGCTAAAGGGACAGGGGAAAAACACGAGCAGTACTTC	CASSAKGTGEKHEQYF
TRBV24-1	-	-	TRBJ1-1	TGTGCCACCTCTCAAGGCACTGAAGCTTTCTTT	CATSQGTEAFF
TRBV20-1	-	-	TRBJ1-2	TGCAGTGCTAGCCCATGGGGCTACACCTTC	CSASPWGYTF
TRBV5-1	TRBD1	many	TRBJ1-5	TGCGCCAGCAGCTTGGGAGACAGGGCGGGTCAGCCCCAGCATTTT	CASSLGDRAGQPQHF
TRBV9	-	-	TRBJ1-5	TGTGCCAGCGGGGGTAATCAGCCCCAGCATTTT	CASGGNQPQHF
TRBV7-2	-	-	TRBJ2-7	TGTGCCAGCAGCCATAGACAAGCCGTGTCCTACGAGCAGTACTTC	CASSHRQAVSYEQYF